This entry features one T cell receptor beta chain sequence. The sample belongs to a study of preoperative IRX-2 immunotherapy in early breast cancer. Documented treatment: preoperative locoregional IRX-2 cytokine immunotherapy. Patients received preoperative, locoregional IRX-2 cytokine immunotherapy in a phase Ib study. Using immunoSEQ multiplex PCR, the repertoire was profiled, and TCRdb retains in-frame clones only, with some absent. The table shows approximately 24,000 clones, with approximately 75% occurring only once. Source: lymph node tissue, taken after IRX-2 immunotherapy. The TCR originated in a human donor with breast cancer.

The DNA of the CDR3 is TGTGCCAGTAGTATGGAAGTGAACACCATATATTTT. Protein sequence: CASSMEVNTIYF. The rearrangement links TRBV19 to TRBJ1-3; D is uncertain. CDR3 length: 12 residues. The germline V gene encodes CDR1 LNHDA and CDR2 SQIVND (reference sequence). Trimming took 3 bases from V and 7 from J, leaving 7 bases between them.